This passage covers 7 T cell receptor beta chains from one sample sequenced in a study of CD8+ T cells in alopecia areata. cDNA reverse transcribed from extracted RNA served as the sequencing template. Using immunoSEQ multiplex PCR, the repertoire was profiled, and TCRdb retains in-frame clones only, with some absent. The table shows fewer than 250,000 clones, with 40% to 55% occurring only once. Treatment here: oral pan-JAK inhibitor, 5-10 mg twice daily. The sample here was CD4+ T cells sorted from blood, taken at approximately week 36, from a patient treated with tofacitinib. The receptors originated from a human donor with alopecia areata.

J is TRBJ1-2 and V is TRBV5-6; TRBD1 agrees at 7 bases. This CDR3 has 14 amino acids. CDR1 SGHDT and CDR2 YYEEEE come from the germline V gene. V shed 4 bases and J 3 bases; nucleotides not matched to a gene: 6. CDR3 coding DNA: TGTGCCAGCAGCAACCTCGACAGGGACTATGGCTACACCTTC. Protein product: CASSNLDRDYGYTF. The complete variable domain, with remaining parts taken from reference TRBV5-6 and TRBJ1-2, reads DAGVTQSPTHLIKTRGQQVTLRCSPKSGHDTVSWYQQALGQGPQFIFQYYEEEERQRGNFPDRFSGHQFPNYSSELNVNALLLGDSALYLCASSNLDRDYGYTFGSGTRLTVV.

The rearrangement uses TRBV9 and TRBJ1-4; D remains ambiguous. From germline, CDR1 is SGDLS and CDR2 YYNGEE. Trimming left V 0 bases short and J 2 bases short, with 11 bases between. This CDR3 comprises 16 residues. The CDR3 nucleotides are TGTGCCAGCAGCGTAGGACTAAGGGTGACTAATGAAAAACTGTTTTTT. This translates into CASSVGLRVTNEKLFF. Looking up the rest from reference TRBV9 and TRBJ1-4 gives the full variable domain: DSGVTQTPKHLITATGQRVTLRCSPRSGDLSVYWYQQSLDQGLQFLIQYYNGEERAKGNILERFSAQQFPDLHSELNLSSLELGDSALYFCASSVGLRVTNEKLFFGSGTQLSVL.

Of note for this clone: Other DNA sequences in the sample encode the same CDR3. The chain carries TRBV5-1 and TRBJ2-3, with D possibly matching TRBD2 (5 bases). V shed 0 bases and J shed 3 bases, with 8 bases lying between them. Germline lookup yields CDR1 SGHRS and CDR2 YFSETQ. CDR3 size: 14 residues. DNA of the CDR3: TGCGCCAGCAGCTTGGAGGCGGGTACAGATACGCAGTATTTT. As protein: CASSLEAGTDTQYF. Full variable domain (missing parts from reference TRBV5-1 and TRBJ2-3): KAGVTQTPRYLIKTRGQQVTLSCSPISGHRSVSWYQQTPGQGLQFLFEYFSETQRNKGNFPGRFSGRQFSNSRSEMNVSTLELGDSALYLCASSLEAGTDTQYFGPGTRLTVL.

The J gene is TRBJ1-1, the V gene TRBV30; possible D gene TRBD1, 6 bases. The CDR3 has 14 amino acids. Germline loops: CDR1 GTSNPN, CDR2 SVGIG (reference sequence). Trimming stripped 2 bases from V and 5 bases from J, with 15 bases between. CDR3 loop: CAWSISSGETEAFF. The CDR3 nucleotides read TGTGCCTGGAGTATCTCATCAGGGGAAACTGAAGCTTTCTTT.

This chain connects TRBV29-1 to TRBJ2-2, with 12 bases that match TRBD2. Germline assignment: CDR1 SQVTM and CDR2 ANQGSEA. CDR3 length: 16 amino acids. V lost 7 bases, J lost 5 bases, and 11 bases stayed unmatched. This CDR3 is CSATATSGRSTGELFF. For the CDR3, the DNA is TGCAGCGCCACGGCGACTAGCGGGAGAAGTACCGGGGAGCTGTTTTTT.

The V call is TRBV29-1, the J call TRBJ2-5; D not certain. V lost 4 bases to trimming and J lost 4 bases, with 13 bases between them. The germline V gene encodes CDR1 SQVTM and CDR2 ANQGSEA. CDR3 length: 13 amino acids. The CDR3 here is CSVAGFSIETQYF. The DNA for the CDR3 is TGCAGCGTTGCCGGGTTTAGTATAGAGACCCAGTACTTC.

The chain carries TRBV30 and TRBJ1-5; a possible D gene is TRBD1 (6 bases). With 2 bases removed from V and 6 bases from J, the gap between germline ends came to 11 bases. This CDR3 is built from 13 residues. Germline CDR1 GTSNPN, CDR2 SVGIG (reference sequence). CDR3 DNA: TGTGCCTGGAGTACGGGGGGGCTTCAGCCCCAGCATTTT. It translates to CAWSTGGLQPQHF.